This T cell receptor beta chain was documented in a study of metastatic and nonmetastatic thyroid tumors. Study summary: Blood and tumor or nodule tissue repertoires from malignant and benign thyroid patients were compared.

Patients had received no treatment of any kind before thyroid surgery. Authors' data handling: A classifier for distant metastasis in papillary thyroid cancer was constructed using CDR3 differences observed across clinicopathological groups. MiXCR was used by TCRdb to re-call the PCR reads. These V and J calls originate from TCRdb's pipeline instead of the authors' own analysis. The repertoire consists of about 15,000 clones, with around 25% occurring once and the leading ten covering roughly an eighth. Broader study findings: TCR beta diversity was reportedly significantly higher in malignant thyroid tumors than benign nodules, in blood and tumor.

This clone was recorded a few times. No antigen is known for it. The CDR3 has 12 residues. The germline V and J ends were trimmed by 5 bases and 0 bases, with 8 bases remaining between them. Per the germline V gene, CDR1 is SQVTM and CDR2 is ANQGSEA. The TCR comes from a female donor with papillary thyroid cancer or a benign thyroid nodule (not recorded which). Some clones in this sample may be carry-over from other donors' samples. The sequenced sample was tumor tissue. The chain recombines TRBV29-1 with TRBJ2-7; D remains ambiguous. The CDR3 is CSVCQCSYEQYF. Written as DNA, the CDR3 is TGCAGCGTTTGTCAGTGCTCCTACGAGCAGTACTTC.